Here is one TCR beta chain with its context. The antigen remains undetermined. This PCR relied on a set of 60 Vbeta primers and 13 Jbeta primers. The method was immunoSEQ multiplex PCR; TCRdb's version includes in-frame clones alone and lacks a portion of them. The data show around 150,000 clones, with more than 70% seen just once and around 2% held by the top ten. The CDR3 is made up of 13 amino acids. Per germline, CDR1 SGHRS and CDR2 YFSETQ. V gave up 5 bases and J gave up 3 bases, with 12 bases separating them. This sample stems from a study of cytomegalovirus exposure and HLA in healthy donors. Study at large: Inside one of the first data releases sat about 85 million unique TCRs taken from HLA-typed donors. The study, taken as a whole, reports: A cluster of highly shared sequence variants was likely a sequencing artifact.

The V gene is TRBV5-1, the J gene TRBJ2-7; maybe TRBD2 (6 bases). This receptor was obtained from a woman aged 40 to 50 in good health and CMV-seronegative. The sequencing input was PBMCs. For the CDR3, the DNA is TGCGCCAGCAGATCGGGGGTAGACTACGAGCAGTACTTC. This translates into CASRSGVDYEQYF.